This TCR beta chain was identified in a study of T cell changes during pregnancy in multiple sclerosis. Only in-frame clones appear in the TCRdb table, and some are missing; sequencing was by immunoSEQ multiplex PCR. The table lists 29,000 or so clones, 70% to 90% of them singletons, with about 6.9% in the top ten. Germline-derived CDR1 and CDR2 are SEHNR and FQNEAQ (reference sequence). Between the trimmed V and J ends, which lost 7 bases and 3 bases, there was a span of 16 bases. There are 14 residues in the CDR3. This clonotype was obtained from a female donor with multiple sclerosis, enrolled in a pregnancy study. The rearrangement joins TRBV7-9 to TRBJ2-7, with D possibly matching TRBD2 (6 bases). Source: CD8+ T cells from peripheral blood mononuclear cells, taken in the second trimester of pregnancy. The CDR3 DNA reads as TGTGCCAGCACCCCCGGTGGAGGGAACTACGAGCAGTACTTC. It is translated as CASTPGGGNYEQYF. The full variable domain, rest sourced from reference TRBV7-9 and TRBJ2-7, is DTGVSQNPRHKITKRGQNVTFRCDPISEHNRLYWYRQTLGQGPEFLTYFQNEAQLEKSRLLSDRFSAERPKGSFSTLEIQRTEQGDSAMYLCASTPGGGNYEQYFGPGTRLTVT.